The T cell receptor (beta chain) under discussion was sequenced for a study of human T cells and chemical hapten exposure. TCRdb analysed the RACE reads with MiXCR anew, one entry per CDR3 protein. This sample has tens of thousands of distinct CDR3 sequences, with 10% found just once. V was clipped by 3 bases and J by 10 bases; unmatched bases: 6. The germline V gene encodes CDR1 MNHEY and CDR2 SVGEGT. CDR3 length: 14 residues. This clonotype was recorded at least ten times. Its antigen is unidentified. Documented time point: pre-sensitization, week 0. Treatment defined: therapeutic diphenylcyclopropenone sensitization with weekly scalp DPC. The study extracted total RNA from unfractionated whole blood. Donors, patients with alopecia ranging from 18 to 70 years old and judged suitable for DPC, provided samples. Study-wide findings and caveats: Unchanged with DPC sensitization were TCRs above 1 in 1000 frequency.

Sequenced here: whole blood, sampled in connection with sensitization to the hapten diphenylcyclopropenone (DPC). The rearrangement uses TRBV6-2 or TRBV6-3 and TRBJ2-5; 12 bases align to TRBD2. This clonotype originated in a man aged 50-60 years with alopecia areata. Some clones in this sample may be carry-over from other donors' samples. CDR3 region: CASSYAGLAGLQYF. CDR3 bases: TGTGCCAGCAGTTATGCGGGACTAGCGGGCCTCCAGTACTTC.